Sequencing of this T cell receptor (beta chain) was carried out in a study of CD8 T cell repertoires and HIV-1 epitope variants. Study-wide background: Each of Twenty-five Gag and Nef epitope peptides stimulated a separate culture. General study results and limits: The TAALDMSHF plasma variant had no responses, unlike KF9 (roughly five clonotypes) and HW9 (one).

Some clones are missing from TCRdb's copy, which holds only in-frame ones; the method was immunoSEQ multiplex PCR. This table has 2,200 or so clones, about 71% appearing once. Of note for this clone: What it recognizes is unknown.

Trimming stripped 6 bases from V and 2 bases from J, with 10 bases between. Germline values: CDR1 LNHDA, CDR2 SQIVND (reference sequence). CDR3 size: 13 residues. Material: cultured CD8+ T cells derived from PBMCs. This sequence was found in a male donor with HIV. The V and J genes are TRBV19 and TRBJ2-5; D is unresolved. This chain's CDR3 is CASSPGSQETQYF. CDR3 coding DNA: TGTGCCAGTAGCCCTGGATCACAAGAGACCCAGTACTTC.